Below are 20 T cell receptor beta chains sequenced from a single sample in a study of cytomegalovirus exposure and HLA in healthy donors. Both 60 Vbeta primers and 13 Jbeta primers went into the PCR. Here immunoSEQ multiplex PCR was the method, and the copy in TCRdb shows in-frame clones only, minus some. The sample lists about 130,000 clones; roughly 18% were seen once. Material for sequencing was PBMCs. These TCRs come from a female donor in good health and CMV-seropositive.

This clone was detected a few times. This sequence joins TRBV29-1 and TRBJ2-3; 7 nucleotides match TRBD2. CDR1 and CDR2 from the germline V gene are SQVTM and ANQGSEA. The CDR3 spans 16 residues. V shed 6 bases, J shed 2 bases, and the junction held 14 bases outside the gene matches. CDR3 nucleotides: TGCAGCGTCCAAGGGCAATGGCGGGGGAACACAGATACGCAGTATTTT. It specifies CSVQGQWRGNTDTQYF.

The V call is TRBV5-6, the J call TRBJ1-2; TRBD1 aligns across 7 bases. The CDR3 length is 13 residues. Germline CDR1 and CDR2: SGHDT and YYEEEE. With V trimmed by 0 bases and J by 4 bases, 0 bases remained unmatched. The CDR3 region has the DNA TGTGCCAGCAGCTTGGCAGGGGGCTATGGCTACACCTTC. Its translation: CASSLAGGYGYTF.

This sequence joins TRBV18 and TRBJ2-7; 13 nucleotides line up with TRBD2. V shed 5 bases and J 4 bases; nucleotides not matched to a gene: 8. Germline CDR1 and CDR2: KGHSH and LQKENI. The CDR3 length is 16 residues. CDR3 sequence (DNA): TGTGCCAGCTCAGTTTTGGGACTAGCGGGGTTATACGAGCAGTACTTC. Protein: CASSVLGLAGLYEQYF. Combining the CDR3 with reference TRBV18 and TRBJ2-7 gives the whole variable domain NAGVMQNPRHLVRRRGQEARLRCSPMKGHSHVYWYRQLPEEGLKFMVYLQKENIIDESGMPKERFSAEFPKEGPSILRIQQVVRGDSAAYFCASSVLGLAGLYEQYFGPGTRLTVT.

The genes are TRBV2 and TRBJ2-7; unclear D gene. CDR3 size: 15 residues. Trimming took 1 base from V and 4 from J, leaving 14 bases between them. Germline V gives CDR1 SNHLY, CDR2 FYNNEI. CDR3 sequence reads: CASSEVVRGLYEQYF. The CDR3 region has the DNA TGTGCCAGCAGTGAAGTTGTTAGAGGATTGTACGAGCAGTACTTC.

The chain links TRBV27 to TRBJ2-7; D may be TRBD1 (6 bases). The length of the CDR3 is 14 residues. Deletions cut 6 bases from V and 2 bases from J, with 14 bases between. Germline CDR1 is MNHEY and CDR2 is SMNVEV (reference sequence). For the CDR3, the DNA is TGTGCCAGCAGCGAAGACAGGCTGACCTACGAGCAGTACTTC. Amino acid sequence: CASSEDRLTYEQYF.

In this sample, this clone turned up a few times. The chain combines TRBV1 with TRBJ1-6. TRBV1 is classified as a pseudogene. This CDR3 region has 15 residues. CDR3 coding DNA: TGCACCAGCAGCCTGGGGGAGGCCTATAATTCACCCCTCCACTTT. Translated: CTSSLGEAYNSPLHF.

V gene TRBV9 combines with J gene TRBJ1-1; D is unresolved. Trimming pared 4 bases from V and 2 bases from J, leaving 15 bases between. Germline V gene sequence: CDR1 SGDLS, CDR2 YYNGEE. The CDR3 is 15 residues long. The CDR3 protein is CASSRGPEGNTEAFF. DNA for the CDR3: TGTGCCAGCAGCCGAGGTCCGGAGGGTAACACTGAAGCTTTCTTT. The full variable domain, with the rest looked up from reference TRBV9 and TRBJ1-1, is DSGVTQTPKHLITATGQRVTLRCSPRSGDLSVYWYQQSLDQGLQFLIQYYNGEERAKGNILERFSAQQFPDLHSELNLSSLELGDSALYFCASSRGPEGNTEAFFGQGTRLTVV.

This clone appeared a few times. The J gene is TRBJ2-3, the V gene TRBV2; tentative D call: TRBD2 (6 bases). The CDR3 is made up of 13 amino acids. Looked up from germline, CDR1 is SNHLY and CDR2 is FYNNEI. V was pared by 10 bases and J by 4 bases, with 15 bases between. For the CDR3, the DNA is TGTGCCACCACTCGGGAGACCGCAGATACGCAGTATTTT. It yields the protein CATTRETADTQYF.

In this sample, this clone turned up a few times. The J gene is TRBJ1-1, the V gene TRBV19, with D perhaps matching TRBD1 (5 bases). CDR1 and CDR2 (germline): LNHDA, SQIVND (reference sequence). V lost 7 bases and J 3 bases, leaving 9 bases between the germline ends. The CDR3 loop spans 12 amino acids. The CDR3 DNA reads TGTGCCAGTATTTGGGGGGACACTGAAGCTTTCTTT. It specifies CASIWGDTEAFF.

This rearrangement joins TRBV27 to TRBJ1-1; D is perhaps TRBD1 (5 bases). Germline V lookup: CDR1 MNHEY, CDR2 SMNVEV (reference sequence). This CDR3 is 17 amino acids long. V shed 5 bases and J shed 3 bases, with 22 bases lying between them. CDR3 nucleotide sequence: TGTGCCAGCAGTGGCTACACGGACATCTCCGCTTACACTGAAGCTTTCTTT. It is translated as CASSGYTDISAYTEAFF.

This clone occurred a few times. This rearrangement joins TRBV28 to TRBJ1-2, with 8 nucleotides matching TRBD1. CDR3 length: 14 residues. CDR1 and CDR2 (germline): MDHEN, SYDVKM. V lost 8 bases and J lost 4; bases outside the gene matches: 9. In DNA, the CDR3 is TGTGCCAGCGCCTTGACAGGGGACCTCTATGGCTACACCTTC. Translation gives CASALTGDLYGYTF.

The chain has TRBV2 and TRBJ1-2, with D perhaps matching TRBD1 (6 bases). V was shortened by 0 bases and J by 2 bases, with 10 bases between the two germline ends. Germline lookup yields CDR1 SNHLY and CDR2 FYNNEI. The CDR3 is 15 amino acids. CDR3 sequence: CASSEALQGNYGYTF. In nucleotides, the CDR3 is TGTGCCAGCAGTGAAGCGCTTCAGGGGAACTATGGCTACACCTTC.

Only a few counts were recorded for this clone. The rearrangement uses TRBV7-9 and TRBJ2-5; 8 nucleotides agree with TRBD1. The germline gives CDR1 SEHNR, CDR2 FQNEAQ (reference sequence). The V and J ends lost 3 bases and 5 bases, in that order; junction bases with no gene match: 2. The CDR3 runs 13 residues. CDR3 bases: TGTGCCAGCAGCTTCACAGGGGGTGAGACCCAGTACTTC. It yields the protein CASSFTGGETQYF.

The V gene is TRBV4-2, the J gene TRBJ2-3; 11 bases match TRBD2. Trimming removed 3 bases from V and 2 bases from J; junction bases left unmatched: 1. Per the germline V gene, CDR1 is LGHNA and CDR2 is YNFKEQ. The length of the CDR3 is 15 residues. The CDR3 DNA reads TGTGCCAGCAGCCAGACTAGCGGGAACACAGATACGCAGTATTTT. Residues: CASSQTSGNTDTQYF.

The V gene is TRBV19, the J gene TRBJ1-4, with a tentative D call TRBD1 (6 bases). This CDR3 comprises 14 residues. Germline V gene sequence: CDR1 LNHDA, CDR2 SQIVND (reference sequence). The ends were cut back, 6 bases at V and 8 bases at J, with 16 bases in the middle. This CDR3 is CASSNRVVVEKLFF. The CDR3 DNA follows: TGTGCCAGTAGCAACAGGGTAGTCGTCGAAAAACTGTTTTTT.

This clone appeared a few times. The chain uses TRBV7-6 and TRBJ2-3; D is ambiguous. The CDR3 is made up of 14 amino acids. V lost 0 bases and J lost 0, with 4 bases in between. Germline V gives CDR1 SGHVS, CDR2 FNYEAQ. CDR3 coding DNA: TGTGCCAGCAGCTTAGCCCAGAGCACAGATACGCAGTATTTT. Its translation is CASSLAQSTDTQYF. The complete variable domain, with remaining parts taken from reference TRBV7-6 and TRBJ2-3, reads GAGVSQSPRYKVTKRGQDVALRCDPISGHVSLYWYRQALGQGPEFLTYFNYEAQQDKSGLPNDRFSAERPEGSISTLTIQRTEQRDSAMYRCASSLAQSTDTQYFGPGTRLTVL.

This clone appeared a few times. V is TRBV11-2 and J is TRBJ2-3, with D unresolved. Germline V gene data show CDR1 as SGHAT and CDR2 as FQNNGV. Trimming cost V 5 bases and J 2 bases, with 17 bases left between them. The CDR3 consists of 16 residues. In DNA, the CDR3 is TGTGCCAGCAGCCGAACATTTGGTGATAACACAGATACGCAGTATTTT. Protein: CASSRTFGDNTDTQYF.

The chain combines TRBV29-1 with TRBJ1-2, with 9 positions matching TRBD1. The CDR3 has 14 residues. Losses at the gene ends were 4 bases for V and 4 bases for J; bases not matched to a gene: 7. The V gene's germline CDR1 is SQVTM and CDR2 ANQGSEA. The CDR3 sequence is CSVVDRGLVYGYTF. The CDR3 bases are TGCAGCGTTGTGGACAGGGGACTAGTCTATGGCTACACCTTC.

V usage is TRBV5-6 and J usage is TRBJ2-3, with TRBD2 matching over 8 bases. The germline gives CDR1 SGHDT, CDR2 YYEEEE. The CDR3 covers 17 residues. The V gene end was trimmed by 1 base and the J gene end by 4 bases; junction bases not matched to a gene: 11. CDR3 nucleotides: TGTGCCAGCAGCTTGTATGAATCACTAGCGGTCTCAGATACGCAGTATTTT. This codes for CASSLYESLAVSDTQYF. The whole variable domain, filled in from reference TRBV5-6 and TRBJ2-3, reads DAGVTQSPTHLIKTRGQQVTLRCSPKSGHDTVSWYQQALGQGPQFIFQYYEEEERQRGNFPDRFSGHQFPNYSSELNVNALLLGDSALYLCASSLYESLAVSDTQYFGPGTRLTVL.

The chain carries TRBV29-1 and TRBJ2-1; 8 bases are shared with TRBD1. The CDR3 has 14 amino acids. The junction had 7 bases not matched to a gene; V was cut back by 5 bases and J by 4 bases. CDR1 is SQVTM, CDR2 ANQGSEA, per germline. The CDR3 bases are TGCAGCGTTCAACCTGGGACAGGTTACAATGAGCAGTTCTTC. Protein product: CSVQPGTGYNEQFF.